Following are 19 T cell receptor beta chains from one sample sequenced in a study of T cell repertoires in cytomegalovirus infection. What these receptors recognize is not known. TCRdb re-derived calls from the reads in MiXCR, one entry per CDR3 protein. Here the sample spans hundreds of thousands of distinct CDR3 sequences, around 32% being singletons. The sample was cultured CD8+ T cells from PBMCs, taken from culture after CMV antigen stimulation. These TCRs come from a human donor in good health (CMV status not recorded). Some clones in this sample may be carry-over from other donors' samples.

This clonotype was seen only a few times. The J gene is TRBJ2-2, the V gene TRBV6-6, with D tentatively TRBD2 (6 bases). Trimming pared 4 bases from V and 2 bases from J, leaving 14 bases between. The V gene's germline CDR1 is MNHNY and CDR2 SVGAGI (reference sequence). This CDR3 spans 16 amino acids. Here the CDR3 reads CASSFFGTPNTGELFF. In nucleotides, the CDR3 is TGTGCCAGCAGTTTCTTCGGGACTCCCAACACCGGGGAGCTGTTTTTT.

The chain combines TRBV4-1 with TRBJ2-1; D gene unclear. Trimming took 4 bases from V and 5 from J, leaving 9 bases between them. This CDR3 contains 13 residues. Germline V gene data show CDR1 as MGHRA and CDR2 as YSYEKL. CDR3 region: CASSPNTNNEQFF. Written as DNA, the CDR3 is TGCGCCAGCAGCCCCAACACTAACAATGAGCAGTTCTTC.

The table lists this clonotype with a few counts. The chain carries TRBV6-5 and TRBJ2-6; no firm D call. The V end lost 7 bases, the J end lost 3 bases, and 10 bases lay between the germline ends. The CDR3 extends over 14 amino acids. The germline gives CDR1 MNHEY, CDR2 SVGAGI. The CDR3 DNA follows: TGTGCCAGCACCTATCTCGGTGGGGCCAACGTCCTGACTTTC. This gives the protein CASTYLGGANVLTF.

This clonotype has only a few counts. V is TRBV6-1 and J is TRBJ2-2, with 7 bases identical to TRBD1. CDR1 is MNHNS and CDR2 is SASEGT in the germline V gene. V dropped 6 bases and J dropped 1; count of bases not matched to a gene: 11. The CDR3 is 17 residues long. CDR3 protein: CASSKGRTGMNTGELFF. CDR3 nucleotides: TGTGCCAGCAGCAAGGGTCGGACAGGCATGAACACCGGGGAGCTGTTTTTT.

This rearrangement joins TRBV28 to TRBJ1-1; D ambiguous. V lost 3 bases, J lost 7 bases, and 15 bases lay in between. The CDR3 has 14 residues. Germline-derived CDR1 and CDR2 are MDHEN and SYDVKM. CDR3 in DNA: TGTGCCAGCAGTTTCCTAGAAAGCCTCAGTGAAGCTTTCTTT. This encodes CASSFLESLSEAFF.

On this clonotype itself: One base away lies a much larger clone, so this may be a sequencing read error. This chain connects TRBV7-6 to TRBJ1-1, with a weak D call TRBD1 (6 bases). Germline V lookup: CDR1 SGHVS, CDR2 FNYEAQ. V was clipped by 11 bases and J by 1 base, with 8 bases between them. The CDR3 is made up of 11 amino acids. CDR3 amino acids: CAGDKNTEAFF. As DNA, the CDR3 is TGTGCCGGGGACAAGAACACTGAAGCTTTCTTT.

Points on this clonotype: Germline and junction disagree at one end, which may indicate a read error. The CDR3 reads CANSRRPETTNEKLFF. CDR3 DNA: TGTGCCAACAGTCGACGGCCCGAAACCACTAATGAAAAACTGTTTTTT. The chain uses TRBV6-1 and TRBJ1-4; D is unclear. Germline loops: CDR1 MNHNS, CDR2 SASEGT. CDR3 size: 16 residues.

This clonotype was found a few times. One junction end disagrees with the germline gene, perhaps due to a read error. This rearrangement joins TRBV7-7 to TRBJ2-1; tentatively, D is TRBD2 (5 bases). This CDR3 has 15 residues. In germline, CDR1 is SSHAT, CDR2 FNYEAQ (reference sequence). The CDR3 DNA is TGTGCTAGCAGCGCGAGGAGCGGCGTCTACAATGAGCAGTTCTTC. Protein: CASSARSGVYNEQFF.

In its sample, this clonotype was seen a few times. V gene TRBV5-1 combines with J gene TRBJ2-1; 8 bases fit TRBD1. This CDR3 is built from 17 residues. Germline V gene lookup returns CDR1 SGHRS and CDR2 YFSETQ. The V and J ends lost 3 bases and 3 bases, in that order; junction bases with no gene match: 11. The CDR3 loop is CASSWGMGQVNYNEQFF. DNA for the CDR3: TGCGCCAGCAGCTGGGGGATGGGACAGGTTAACTACAATGAGCAGTTCTTC.

The chain is built from TRBV12-5 and TRBJ2-3; 11 bases map to TRBD2. The germline gives CDR1 LGHNT, CDR2 FRNRAP. This CDR3 spans 18 amino acids. The J segment lost 0 bases and the V segment lost 0 bases, leaving 5 bases of the junction unmatched. As DNA, the CDR3 is TGTGCTAGTGGTTTGGTAGCTAGCGGGGGGCCTAGCACAGATACGCAGTATTTT. This codes for CASGLVASGGPSTDTQYF.

This clonotype has a handful of counts. This rearrangement joins TRBV7-3 to TRBJ1-3, with D unclear. Per germline, CDR1 SGHTA and CDR2 FQGTGA. V shed 5 bases and J shed 3 bases, with 14 bases lying between them. The CDR3 is 15 amino acids. The DNA for the CDR3 is TGTGCCAGCAGCGAGGACGGGATTGATGGAAACACCATATATTTT. Residues: CASSEDGIDGNTIYF.

CDR3 protein: CASKTKTANTEAFF. In DNA, the CDR3 is TGTGCCAGCAAAACCAAAACGGCGAACACTGAAGCTTTCTTT. The chain uses TRBV2 and TRBJ1-1; no firm D call. The V gene lost 7 bases and the J gene lost 1 base, with 13 bases spanning the gap. The CDR3 loop spans 14 amino acids. In germline, CDR1 is SNHLY, CDR2 FYNNEI.

This clonotype has more than one count but fewer than ten. The chain carries TRBV6-1 and TRBJ2-7, with 8 bases aligning to TRBD1. CDR3 length: 15 residues. With V trimmed by 2 bases and J by 4 bases, 7 bases remained unmatched. CDR1 is MNHNS, CDR2 SASEGT, per germline. CDR3 sequence (DNA): TGTGCCAGCAGTGAATGGGCCGGACAGGGTTACGAGCAGTACGTC. As protein: CASSEWAGQGYEQYV.

The sample holds many counts of this clonotype. The chain couples TRBV7-9 to TRBJ2-2; TRBD1 might be the D (5 bases). V was shortened by 6 bases and J by 3 bases, with 11 bases between the two germline ends. The CDR3 contains 14 residues. The germline CDR1 and CDR2 sequences are SEHNR and FQNEAQ (reference sequence). CDR3 sequence reads: CASSPRVDTGELFF. CDR3 nucleotides: TGTGCCAGCAGTCCCAGGGTTGACACCGGGGAGCTGTTTTTT.

About this clonotype itself: The junction and the germline gene differ at one end; a read error may be behind it. For the CDR3, the DNA is TGTGTCAACACACACAGGGTTAACACCGGGGAGCGTAAGTTT. Its protein product is CVNTHRVNTGERKF. The chain links TRBV28 to TRBJ2-2, with D possibly TRBD1 on 6 matching bases. CDR1 and CDR2 from the germline V gene are MDHEN and SYDVKM. The CDR3 sequence is 14 residues long.

The V call is TRBV7-6, the J call TRBJ2-2, with D perhaps matching TRBD2 (5 bases). V lost 1 base and J lost 0, with 9 bases in between. From germline, CDR1 is SGHVS and CDR2 FNYEAQ. The CDR3 runs 16 residues. The CDR3 sequence: CASSLGGSPNTGELFF. In DNA form, the CDR3 reads TGTGCCAGCAGCTTAGGAGGGTCCCCGAACACCGGGGAGCTGTTTTTT.

This sequence joins TRBV7-6 and TRBJ1-4, with TRBD1 as a possible D gene (6 bases). Trimming shortened V by 2 bases and J by 0 bases, and 10 bases separated the two germline ends. Germline loops: CDR1 SGHVS, CDR2 FNYEAQ. CDR3 length equals 16 residues. The CDR3 sequence is CASSLRDTSTNEKLFF. The CDR3 coding sequence is TGTGCCAGCAGCTTAAGGGACACATCAACTAATGAAAAACTGTTTTTT.

This chain uses TRBV28 with TRBJ2-5, with D possibly being TRBD1 (6 bases). V gave up 6 bases and J gave up 1 base, with 12 bases separating them. The CDR3 spans 14 residues. Germline CDR1 reads MDHEN; CDR2 reads SYDVKM. DNA of the CDR3: TGTGCCAGCAGAGCAGCAGGGGTCCAAGAGACCCAGTACTTC. Amino acids: CASRAAGVQETQYF.

This clonotype was found many times. The chain carries TRBV7-6 and TRBJ2-1; TRBD1 matches 8 bases. Trimming took 10 bases from V and 6 from J; bases not matched to a gene: 8. The CDR3 is 13 amino acids. The germline gives CDR1 SGHVS, CDR2 FNYEAQ. The CDR3 loop is CATGQGDLNEQFF. The CDR3 coding sequence is TGTGCCACCGGACAGGGAGATCTCAATGAGCAGTTCTTC.